This T cell receptor (beta chain) was sequenced in a study of shared T cell receptors in the human thymus. Trimming pared 4 bases from V and 2 bases from J, leaving 10 bases between. Germline values: CDR1 SNHLY, CDR2 FYNNEI. This CDR3 contains 14 residues. The repertoire was sequenced with immunoSEQ multiplex PCR; TCRdb's copy has only in-frame clones and lacks some. The sample lists 65,000 to 70,000 clones; 90% to 95% were seen once. This receptor was identified in a human donor. The chain links TRBV2 to TRBJ2-3; D might be TRBD2 (6 bases). Sample: thymocytes. CDR3 nucleotide sequence: TGTGCCAGCAGTGTGGAGGGGTCCACAGATACGCAGTATTTT. This gives the protein CASSVEGSTDTQYF. Using reference TRBV2 and TRBJ2-3 for the parts outside the CDR3, the full variable domain is EPEVTQTPSHQVTQMGQEVILRCVPISNHLYFYWYRQILGQKVEFLVSFYNNEISEKSEIFDDQFSVERPDGSNFTLKIRSTKLEDSAMYFCASSVEGSTDTQYFGPGTRLTVL.